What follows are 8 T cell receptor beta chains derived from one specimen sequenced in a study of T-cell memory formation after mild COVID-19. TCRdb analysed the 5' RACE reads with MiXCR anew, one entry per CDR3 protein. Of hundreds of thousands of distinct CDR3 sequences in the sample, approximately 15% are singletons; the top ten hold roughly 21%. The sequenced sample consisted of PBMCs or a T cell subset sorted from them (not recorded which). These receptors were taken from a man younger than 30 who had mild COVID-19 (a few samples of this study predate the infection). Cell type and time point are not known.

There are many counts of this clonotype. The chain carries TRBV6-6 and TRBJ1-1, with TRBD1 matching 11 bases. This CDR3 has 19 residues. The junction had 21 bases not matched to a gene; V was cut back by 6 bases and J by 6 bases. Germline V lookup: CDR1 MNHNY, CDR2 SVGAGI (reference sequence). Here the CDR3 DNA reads TGTGCCAGCAGCACTATTCTCCCTAGATATCCGGGACAGGGGGCTGAAGCTTTCTTT. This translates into CASSTILPRYPGQGAEAFF.

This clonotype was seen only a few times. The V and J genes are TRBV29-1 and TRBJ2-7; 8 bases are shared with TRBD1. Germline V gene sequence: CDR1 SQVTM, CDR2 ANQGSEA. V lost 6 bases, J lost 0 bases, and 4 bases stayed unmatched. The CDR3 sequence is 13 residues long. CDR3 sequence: CSVGQGISYEQYF. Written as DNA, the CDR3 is TGCAGCGTCGGACAGGGTATCTCCTACGAGCAGTACTTC.

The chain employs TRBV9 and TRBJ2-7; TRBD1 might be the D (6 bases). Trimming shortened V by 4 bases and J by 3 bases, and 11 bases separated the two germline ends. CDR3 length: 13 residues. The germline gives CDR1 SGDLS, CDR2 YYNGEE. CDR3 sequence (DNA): TGTGCCAGCAGCCCCCGGACAGTCTACGAGCAGTACTTC. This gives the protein CASSPRTVYEQYF.

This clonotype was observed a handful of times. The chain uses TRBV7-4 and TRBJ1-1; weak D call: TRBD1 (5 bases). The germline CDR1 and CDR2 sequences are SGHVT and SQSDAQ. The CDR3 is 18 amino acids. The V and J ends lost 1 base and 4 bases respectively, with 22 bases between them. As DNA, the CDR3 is TGTGCCAGCAGCTTAGATATTCCGGGGGAAGCTGTATGCACTGAAGCTTTCTTT. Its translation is CASSLDIPGEAVCTEAFF. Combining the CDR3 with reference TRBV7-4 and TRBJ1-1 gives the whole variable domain GAGVSQSPRYKVAKRGRDVALRCDSISGHVTLYWYRQTLGQGSEVLTYSQSDAQRDKSGRPSGRFSAERPERSVSTLKIQRTEQGDSAVYLCASSLDIPGEAVCTEAFFGQGTRLTVV.

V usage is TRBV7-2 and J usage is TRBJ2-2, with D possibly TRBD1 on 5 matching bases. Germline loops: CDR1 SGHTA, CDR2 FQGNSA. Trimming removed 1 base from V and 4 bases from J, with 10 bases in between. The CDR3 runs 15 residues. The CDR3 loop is CASSLGQFGTGELFF. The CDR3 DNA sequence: TGTGCCAGCAGCTTAGGACAGTTCGGCACCGGGGAGCTGTTTTTT.

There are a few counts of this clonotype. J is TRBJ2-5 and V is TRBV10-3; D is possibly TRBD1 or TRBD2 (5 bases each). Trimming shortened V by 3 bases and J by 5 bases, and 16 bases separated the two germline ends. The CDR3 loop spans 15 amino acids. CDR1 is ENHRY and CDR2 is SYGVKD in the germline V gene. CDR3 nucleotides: TGTGCCATCAGTGATCTGGGACCCCTCTGGGAGACCCAGTACTTC. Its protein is CAISDLGPLWETQYF.

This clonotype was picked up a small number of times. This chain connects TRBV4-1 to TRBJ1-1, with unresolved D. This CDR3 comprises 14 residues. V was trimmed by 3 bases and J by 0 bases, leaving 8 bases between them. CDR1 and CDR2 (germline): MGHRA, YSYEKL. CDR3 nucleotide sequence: TGCGCCAGCAGCCAGCCCCTTATGAACACTGAAGCTTTCTTT. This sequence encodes CASSQPLMNTEAFF.

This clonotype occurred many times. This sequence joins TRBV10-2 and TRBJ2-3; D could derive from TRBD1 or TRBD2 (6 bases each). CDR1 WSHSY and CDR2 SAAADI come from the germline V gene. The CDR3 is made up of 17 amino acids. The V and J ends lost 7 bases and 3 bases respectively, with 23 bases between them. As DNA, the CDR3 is TGCGCCAGCACCGCTCTTTTTGGGGGGCAACGGACAGATACGCAGTATTTT. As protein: CASTALFGGQRTDTQYF.